A selection of T cell receptor beta chains follows, all from one sample in a study of cytomegalovirus exposure and HLA in healthy donors. Produced via immunoSEQ multiplex PCR; TCRdb's table is partial and in-frame only. The profile shows 95,000 to 100,000 clones, around 83% of them singletons. Sample: PBMCs. The receptors shown here come from a man younger than 45 in good health and CMV-seronegative. Both conserved end residues are part of each CDR3. The D gene is left open where the match is weak.

TRBJ2-7 TRBD1 TRBV29-1 13 CSAYGGQDYEQYF TGCAGCGCTTACGGGGGACAGGACTACGAGCAGTACTTC
TRBJ1-3 TRBD1 TRBV6-1 15 CASSLGGFSGNTIYF TGTGCCAGCAGCTTAGGGGGCTTTTCCGGAAACACCATATATTTT
TRBJ2-7 TRBD2 TRBV19 19 CASSAHLPSGSPFRYEQYF TGTGCCAGTAGTGCTCACCTCCCTAGCGGGAGCCCTTTCAGATACGAGCAGTACTTC
TRBJ1-2 - TRBV30 14 CAWSVMSGNYGYTF TGTGCCTGGAGTGTCATGTCGGGGAACTATGGCTACACCTTC
TRBJ2-3 TRBD2 TRBV4-1 18 CASSQELTGTRDTDTQYF TGCGCCAGCAGCCAAGAACTAACCGGGACTAGAGACACAGATACGCAGTATTTT
TRBJ1-4 - TRBV19 14 CASSIRGTNEKLFF TGTGCCAGTAGTATACGAGGGACAAATGAAAAACTGTTTTTT
TRBJ2-1 TRBD1 TRBV4-3 17 CASSQQPSGQGYNEQFF TGCGCCAGCAGCCAACAGCCCTCGGGACAGGGGTACAATGAGCAGTTCTTC
TRBJ2-7 TRBD1 TRBV14 15 CASSKGGQGIYEQYF TGTGCCAGCAGTAAAGGGGGACAGGGAATCTACGAGCAGTACTTC
TRBJ2-3 - TRBV4-1 18 CASSQGPWTPTRGDTQYF TGCGCCAGCAGCCAAGGACCCTGGACTCCTACTAGGGGGGATACGCAGTATTTT
TRBJ1-2 TRBD1 TRBV19 14 CASSLQGAIYGYTF TGTGCCAGTAGCCTTCAGGGGGCGATCTATGGCTACACCTTC
TRBJ2-7 TRBD1 TRBV15 15 CATSRAVRGSYEQYF TGTGCCACCAGCAGAGCGGTCAGGGGGTCCTACGAGCAGTACTTC
TRBJ1-1 TRBD1 TRBV5-4 14 CASSYQGARTEAFF TGTGCCAGCAGCTACCAGGGGGCGAGGACTGAAGCTTTCTTT
TRBJ2-3 - TRBV6-1 16 CASSEGVAAFPDTQYF TGTGCCAGCAGTGAAGGGGTAGCGGCATTTCCAGATACGCAGTATTTT
TRBJ2-7 - TRBV18 16 CASSPGGSGSRREQYF TGTGCCAGCTCACCAGGGGGGAGTGGCAGCCGTCGGGAGCAGTACTTC
TRBJ2-1 - TRBV30 12 CAWSSTSNEQFF TGTGCCTGGAGTTCCACAAGCAATGAGCAGTTCTTC
TRBJ2-2 - TRBV18 14 CASSPLQGSGELFF TGTGCCAGCTCACCACTTCAGGGTTCCGGGGAGCTGTTTTTT
TRBJ1-1 - TRBV29-1 10 CSVNRYEAFF TGCAGCGTCAACCGGTATGAAGCTTTCTTT
TRBJ2-5 - TRBV2 13 CASSVTDQETQYF TGTGCCAGCAGTGTGACTGACCAAGAGACCCAGTACTTC
TRBJ2-5 TRBD2 TRBV9 14 CASSLRPSGGTQYF TGTGCCAGCAGCCTCCGTCCTAGCGGCGGGACCCAGTACTTC
TRBJ1-1 - TRBV28 12 CASSLAGRGAFF TGTGCCAGCAGTTTGGCGGGTAGAGGAGCTTTCTTT